The next 32 T cell receptor beta chains were all read from a single sample in a study of blood T cell repertoires in COVID-19. Repertoires were generated with immunoSEQ multiplex PCR, while TCRdb's copy carries only in-frame clones and drops some. The table has 200,000 to 250,000 clones, around 85% seen once. The sample was peripheral blood. These TCRs come from a woman aged 40-49 years with active or convalescent COVID-19.

This clone appeared once. The rearrangement links TRBV6-2 or TRBV6-3 to TRBJ1-2; TRBD1 is a possible D gene (6 bases). This CDR3 is 18 amino acids long. The ends were cut back, 2 bases at V and 8 bases at J, with 27 bases in the middle. Germline lookup yields CDR1 MNHEY and CDR2 SVGEGT. CDR3 bases: TGTGCCAGCAGTTACAATTTGGCAGGGGCTATCTTTAGAGGCGGCTACACCTTC. Protein product: CASSYNLAGAIFRGGYTF.

This rearrangement joins TRBV9 to TRBJ2-7; TRBD2 matches at 7 bases. Germline V gene sequence: CDR1 SGDLS, CDR2 YYNGEE. V was pared by 0 bases and J by 4 bases, with 7 bases of the junction left unmatched. The CDR3 has 15 residues. CDR3 protein: CASSVGTSLSYEQYF. CDR3 DNA: TGTGCCAGCAGCGTAGGGACTAGTCTTAGTTACGAGCAGTACTTC.

The chain joins TRBV19 to TRBJ1-1, with TRBD1 as a possible D gene (5 bases). With 7 bases removed from V and 1 base from J, the gap between germline ends came to 13 bases. The germline V gene encodes CDR1 LNHDA and CDR2 SQIVND (reference sequence). The CDR3 loop spans 14 amino acids. The DNA for the CDR3 is TGTGCCAGTACCTGGGGCAGGGAGAACACTGAAGCTTTCTTT. Translation: CASTWGRENTEAFF.

V usage is TRBV5-4 and J usage is TRBJ2-5; D possibly corresponds to TRBD2 (6 bases). Trimming took 3 bases from V and 4 from J, leaving 16 bases between them. This CDR3 region has 15 residues. Germline V gene data show CDR1 as SGHNT and CDR2 as YYREEE (reference sequence). This CDR3 reads CASSSSLGGSETQYF. In DNA, the CDR3 is TGTGCCAGCAGCTCAAGCCTGGGGGGTTCAGAGACCCAGTACTTC.

DNA for the CDR3: TGTGCCAGCAGCTTGGGCGGGGGACCTAGCACAGATACGCAGTATTTT. The encoded protein is CASSLGGGPSTDTQYF. The chain is built from TRBV7-2 and TRBJ2-3, with TRBD2 matching 7 bases. This CDR3 is 16 amino acids long. The germline gives CDR1 SGHTA, CDR2 FQGNSA. The V segment lost 3 bases and the J segment 0 bases; nucleotides outside the gene matches: 6.

In DNA form, the CDR3 reads TGTGCCTGGAGTGTACCTCGACACGGGAGGATCGGCTATGGCTACACCTTC. Protein product: CAWSVPRHGRIGYGYTF. The V call is TRBV30, the J call TRBJ1-2; D remains unclear. Germline assignment: CDR1 GTSNPN and CDR2 SVGIG (reference sequence). V was clipped by 0 bases and J by 4 bases, with 21 bases between them. There are 17 residues in the CDR3. Together with reference TRBV30 and TRBJ1-2, the CDR3 gives the full variable domain: SQTIHQWPATLVQPVGSPLSLECTVEGTSNPNLYWYRQAAGRGLQLLFYSVGIGQISSEVPQNLSASRPQDRQFILSSKKLLLSDSGFYLCAWSVPRHGRIGYGYTFGSGTRLTVV.

This clone was observed a few times. The chain is built from TRBV7-8 and TRBJ2-5; D is possibly TRBD1 (5 bases). This CDR3 has 13 residues. With 5 bases removed from V and 5 bases from J, the gap between germline ends came to 12 bases. CDR1 and CDR2 from the germline V gene are SGHVS and FQNEAQ. This chain's CDR3 is CASSGRQKETQYF. Written as DNA, the CDR3 is TGTGCCAGCAGCGGCAGACAGAAGGAGACCCAGTACTTC.

The rearrangement links TRBV5-6 to TRBJ2-7, with a weak D call TRBD2 (5 bases). Trimming took 6 bases from V and 4 from J, leaving 11 bases between them. Looked up from germline, CDR1 is SGHDT and CDR2 is YYEEEE. This CDR3 comprises 12 residues. The CDR3 reads CASTPEGYEQYV. The CDR3 DNA follows: TGTGCCAGCACCCCAGAGGGATACGAGCAGTACGTC.

For the CDR3, the DNA is TGTGCCAGCAGCGGAATCGGGACAGGGCTAGCGGGGGGGAGCACAGATACGCAGTATTTT. Protein: CASSGIGTGLAGGSTDTQYF. The chain is built from TRBV9 and TRBJ2-3; 12 nucleotides line up with TRBD2. Looked up from germline, CDR1 is SGDLS and CDR2 is YYNGEE. This CDR3 has 20 residues. Trimming at V came to 3 bases and at J to 0 bases, leaving 14 bases not matched to a gene.

V gene TRBV3-1 (or the pseudogene TRBV3-2) combines with J gene TRBJ1-5; D is unclear. The V end lost 5 bases, the J end lost 6 bases, and 17 bases lay between the germline ends. Germline V gene sequence: CDR1 LGHDT, CDR2 YNNKEL (reference sequence). The CDR3 covers 15 residues. The CDR3 loop is CASSNLFKLSQPQHF. CDR3 nucleotide sequence: TGTGCCAGCAGCAACCTATTCAAACTTAGTCAGCCCCAGCATTTT.

This clone was observed a handful of times. V and J are TRBV2 and TRBJ2-7, with TRBD1 as a possible D gene (7 bases). CDR3 length equals 15 residues. From germline, CDR1 is SNHLY and CDR2 FYNNEI. V was pared by 7 bases and J by 2 bases, with 18 bases between. In DNA, the CDR3 is TGTGCCAGCAAGGAGGGGGCCACCGCTCCCTACGAGCAGTACTTC. It encodes CASKEGATAPYEQYF.

Concerning this clone itself: This same CDR3 is encoded by further DNA sequences in the sample. The rearrangement uses TRBV28 and TRBJ1-3; D gene unclear. The ends were cut back, 3 bases at V and 0 bases at J, with 6 bases in the middle. The CDR3 contains 14 residues. The germline gives CDR1 MDHEN, CDR2 SYDVKM. CDR3 amino acids: CASSFDNSGNTIYF. Here the CDR3 DNA reads TGTGCCAGCAGTTTCGACAACTCTGGAAACACCATATATTTT.

In DNA form, the CDR3 reads TGTGCCAGCAGTCTACAGGGGCTAGACGTGGCTTTCTTT. Amino acid sequence: CASSLQGLDVAFF. This rearrangement joins TRBV7-2 to TRBJ1-1; 7 bases are shared with TRBD1. Trimming cost V 6 bases and J 11 bases; bases outside gene matches: 12. The V gene's germline CDR1 is SGHTA and CDR2 FQGNSA. The CDR3 is 13 amino acids.

This chain links TRBV5-5 with TRBJ1-5; a possible D gene is TRBD1 (5 bases). The CDR3 sequence is 16 residues long. Germline values: CDR1 SGHKS, CDR2 YYEKEE (reference sequence). Trimming removed 1 base at V and 3 bases at J, with 14 bases between. CDR3 sequence: CASSLSAGYINQPQHF. The CDR3 region has the DNA TGTGCCAGCAGCTTGTCGGCAGGGTATATCAATCAGCCCCAGCATTTT.

The chain couples TRBV14 to TRBJ1-2, with 8 nucleotides matching TRBD1. The germline CDR1 and CDR2 sequences are SGHDN and FVKESK. Trimming cost V 3 bases and J 8 bases; bases outside gene matches: 8. This CDR3 comprises 14 residues. Written as DNA, the CDR3 is TGTGCCAGCAGCCAGGCGGGACAGGTTGGCGGCTACACCTTC. Residues: CASSQAGQVGGYTF.

V gene TRBV6-2 or TRBV6-3 combines with J gene TRBJ2-1, with 10 bases matching TRBD1. Germline CDR1 MNHEY, CDR2 SVGEGT. The CDR3 runs 14 residues. J lost 7 bases, V lost 5 bases, and 5 bases had no gene match. The CDR3 protein is CASSRTGGWNEQFF. CDR3 in DNA: TGTGCCAGCAGTCGGACAGGGGGGTGGAATGAGCAGTTCTTC.

This clone has just one count. This chain connects TRBV2 to TRBJ1-3; TRBD1 agrees at 9 bases. The V gene end was trimmed by 6 bases and the J gene end by 0 bases; junction bases not matched to a gene: 6. The germline CDR1 and CDR2 sequences are SNHLY and FYNNEI. This CDR3 contains 16 residues. This CDR3 is CASSPDRGNSGNTIYF. In DNA form, the CDR3 reads TGTGCCAGCAGCCCCGACAGGGGGAACTCTGGAAACACCATATATTTT.

The chain combines TRBV4-2 with TRBJ1-3, with TRBD1 matching 8 bases. Germline V gives CDR1 LGHNA, CDR2 YNFKEQ. This CDR3 region has 16 residues. V shed 0 bases and J 4 bases; nucleotides not matched to a gene: 5. DNA for the CDR3: TGTGCCAGCAGCCAAGATCCTGGACAGGGCGGAAACACCATATATTTT. It specifies CASSQDPGQGGNTIYF.

J is TRBJ1-4 and V is TRBV11-2; D not resolved. The V end lost 4 bases, the J end lost 6 bases, and 12 bases lay between the germline ends. The CDR3 has 14 residues. Germline values: CDR1 SGHAT, CDR2 FQNNGV. The chain's CDR3 is CASSSRSYDEKLFF. CDR3 nucleotide sequence: TGTGCCAGCAGCTCCCGGAGCTACGATGAAAAACTGTTTTTT.

This clone came up once. The genes are TRBV11-2 and TRBJ2-3, with D tentatively TRBD2 (6 bases). Per germline, CDR1 SGHAT and CDR2 FQNNGV. The CDR3 totals 16 residues. V shed 0 bases and J shed 1 base, with 11 bases lying between them. This chain's CDR3 is CASSLDRGGGTDTQYF. DNA of the CDR3: TGTGCCAGCAGCTTAGATCGGGGCGGGGGCACAGATACGCAGTATTTT.

The chain combines TRBV18 with TRBJ1-5; D remains unclear. V was shortened by 3 bases and J by 3 bases, with 9 bases between the two germline ends. This CDR3 is 14 amino acids long. CDR1 KGHSH and CDR2 LQKENI come from the germline V gene. In DNA, the CDR3 is TGTGCCAGCTCACCTGGAGAAACCAATCAGCCCCAGCATTTT. This sequence encodes CASSPGETNQPQHF.

The CDR3, as DNA: TGCAGCGTTGAAACAGGGCGGAGGACTTTAGCGAACACCATATATTTT. It codes for CSVETGRRTLANTIYF. J is TRBJ1-3 and V is TRBV29-1; possible D gene TRBD1, 6 bases. Germline loops: CDR1 SQVTM, CDR2 ANQGSEA. There are 16 residues in the CDR3. Trimming pared 2 bases from V and 7 bases from J, leaving 21 bases between.

The chain carries TRBV5-1 and TRBJ2-1, with 9 nucleotides matching TRBD2. V gave up 6 bases and J gave up 3 bases; unmatched junction bases: 10. This CDR3 region has 16 residues. The germline CDR1 and CDR2 sequences are SGHRS and YFSETQ. The DNA for the CDR3 is TGCGCCAGCACCCCAGGGGGAGCGGGGGGCTACAATGAGCAGTTCTTC. Protein: CASTPGGAGGYNEQFF. Drawing the rest from reference TRBV5-1 and TRBJ2-1, the complete variable domain is KAGVTQTPRYLIKTRGQQVTLSCSPISGHRSVSWYQQTPGQGLQFLFEYFSETQRNKGNFPGRFSGRQFSNSRSEMNVSTLELGDSALYLCASTPGGAGGYNEQFFGPGTRLTVL.

The chain has TRBV27 and TRBJ1-2, with D hard to call. The germline gives CDR1 MNHEY, CDR2 SMNVEV (reference sequence). This CDR3 region has 15 residues. V dropped 5 bases and J dropped 3 bases, with 16 bases sitting between them. The CDR3 loop is CASSLRLPTHYGYTF. The CDR3 DNA is TGTGCCAGCAGTCTACGCTTGCCCACCCACTATGGCTACACCTTC.

The rearrangement joins TRBV5-1 to TRBJ1-3; 8 nucleotides line up with TRBD1. Germline CDR1 reads SGHRS; CDR2 reads YFSETQ. This CDR3 contains 16 residues. The ends lost 0 bases at V and 6 bases at J; junction bases unmatched: 8. The CDR3 coding sequence is TGCGCCAGCAGCTTGGACTCCGGACAGGGATCAAACACCATATATTTT. Its protein product is CASSLDSGQGSNTIYF.

J is TRBJ1-2 and V is TRBV5-4; the D is unclear. The CDR3 spans 13 residues. V was clipped by 4 bases and J by 4 bases, with 11 bases between them. Germline V gene data show CDR1 as SGHNT and CDR2 as YYREEE (reference sequence). CDR3: CASSLGGPYGYTF. Here the CDR3 DNA reads TGTGCCAGCAGCCTCGGTGGGCCCTATGGCTACACCTTC.

The V and J genes are TRBV25-1 and TRBJ1-2; 9 bases align to TRBD1. V lost 2 bases, J lost 6 bases, and 4 bases stayed unmatched. CDR3 length: 14 amino acids. CDR1 is MGHDK and CDR2 is SYGVNS in the germline V gene. The CDR3 loop reads CASSERGTGNGYTF. The CDR3 DNA is TGTGCCAGCAGTGAACGCGGGACAGGGAATGGCTACACCTTC.

The chain combines TRBV18 with TRBJ1-5; TRBD1 might be the D (6 bases). The CDR3 totals 15 residues. Trimming cost V 6 bases and J 4 bases, with 16 bases left between them. Germline V gives CDR1 KGHSH, CDR2 LQKENI. The CDR3 reads CASSEIGGGNQPQHF. The CDR3, as DNA: TGTGCCAGCTCGGAAATAGGGGGGGGGAATCAGCCCCAGCATTTT.

CDR3 region: CASSLGTATNEKLFF. The CDR3 DNA follows: TGTGCCAGCAGCTTAGGGACAGCAACTAATGAAAAACTGTTTTTT. This chain joins TRBV11-3 and TRBJ1-4; perhaps TRBD1 as D (6 bases). V was pared by 1 base and J by 0 bases, with 6 bases between. This CDR3 is built from 15 residues. The germline gives CDR1 SGHNT, CDR2 YENEEA.

This clone has a single count. This chain links TRBV5-1 with TRBJ1-1; 9 bases map to TRBD1. This CDR3 contains 16 residues. Trimming took 4 bases from V and 4 from J; bases not matched to a gene: 11. Germline lookup yields CDR1 SGHRS and CDR2 YFSETQ. In DNA form, the CDR3 reads TGCGCCAGCAGCCCGGACGGACAGGGGCTGGGCACTGAAGCTTTCTTT. Its protein is CASSPDGQGLGTEAFF.

This clone has only a few counts. V usage is TRBV30 and J usage is TRBJ1-2; 10 nucleotides agree with TRBD1. CDR1 is GTSNPN and CDR2 is SVGIG in the germline V gene (reference sequence). V dropped 5 bases and J dropped 0; count of bases not matched to a gene: 3. This CDR3 spans 14 amino acids. The CDR3 DNA sequence: TGTGCCTGGCGCGGACAGGGGGCTAACTATGGCTACACCTTC. Translating it yields CAWRGQGANYGYTF.

This clone has just a few counts. V is TRBV2 and J is TRBJ1-2, with D hard to call. Germline assignment: CDR1 SNHLY and CDR2 FYNNEI. The V end lost 6 bases, the J end lost 4 bases, and 6 bases lay between the germline ends. The CDR3 is 11 residues long. CDR3 loop: CASRWSYGYTF. The CDR3 DNA follows: TGTGCCAGCAGGTGGAGCTATGGCTACACCTTC.